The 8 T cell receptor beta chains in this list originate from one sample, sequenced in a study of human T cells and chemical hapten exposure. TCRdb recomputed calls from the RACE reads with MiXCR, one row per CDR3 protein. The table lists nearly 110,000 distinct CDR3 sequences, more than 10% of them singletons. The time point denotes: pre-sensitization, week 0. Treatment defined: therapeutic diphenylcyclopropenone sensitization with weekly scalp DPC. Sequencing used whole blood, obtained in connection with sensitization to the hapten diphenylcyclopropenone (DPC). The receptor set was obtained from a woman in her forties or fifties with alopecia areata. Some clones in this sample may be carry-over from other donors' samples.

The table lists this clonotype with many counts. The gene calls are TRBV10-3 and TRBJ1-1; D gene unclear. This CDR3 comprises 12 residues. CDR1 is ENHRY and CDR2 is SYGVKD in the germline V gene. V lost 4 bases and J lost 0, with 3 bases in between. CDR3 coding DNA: TGTGCCATCAGTGTTATGAACACTGAAGCTTTCTTT. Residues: CAISVMNTEAFF.

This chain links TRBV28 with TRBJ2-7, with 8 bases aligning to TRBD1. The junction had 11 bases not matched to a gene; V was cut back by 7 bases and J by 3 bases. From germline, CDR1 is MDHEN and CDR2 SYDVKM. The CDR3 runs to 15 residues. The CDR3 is CASTRAGTGLYEQYF. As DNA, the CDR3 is TGTGCCAGCACCAGAGCCGGGACAGGACTCTACGAGCAGTACTTC.

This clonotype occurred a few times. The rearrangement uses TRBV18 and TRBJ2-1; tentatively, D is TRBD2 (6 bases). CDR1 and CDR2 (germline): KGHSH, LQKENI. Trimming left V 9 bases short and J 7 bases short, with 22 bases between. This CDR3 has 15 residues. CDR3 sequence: CASSPLAASPNEQFF. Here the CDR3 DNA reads TGTGCCAGTTCCCCCTTAGCGGCAAGTCCGAATGAGCAGTTCTTC.

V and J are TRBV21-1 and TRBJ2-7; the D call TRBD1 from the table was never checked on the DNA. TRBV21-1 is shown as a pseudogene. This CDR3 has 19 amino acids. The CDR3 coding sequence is TGTGCCAGCAGCAAAGAAGCATCGGGGGGCGGGATTTCCCCCTACGAGCAGTACTTC. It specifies CASSKEASGGGISPYEQYF.

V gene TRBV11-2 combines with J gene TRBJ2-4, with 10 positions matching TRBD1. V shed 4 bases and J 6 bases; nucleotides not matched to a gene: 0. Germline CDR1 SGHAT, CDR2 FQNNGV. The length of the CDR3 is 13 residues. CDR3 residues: CASSWDRGNIQYF. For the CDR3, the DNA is TGTGCCAGCAGCTGGGACAGGGGAAACATTCAGTACTTC.

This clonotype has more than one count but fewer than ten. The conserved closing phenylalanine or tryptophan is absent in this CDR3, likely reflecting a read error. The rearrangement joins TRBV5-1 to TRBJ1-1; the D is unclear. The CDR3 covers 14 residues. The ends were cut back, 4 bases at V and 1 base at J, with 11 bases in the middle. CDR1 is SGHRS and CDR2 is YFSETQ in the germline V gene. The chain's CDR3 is CASSHGAGNTEAFS. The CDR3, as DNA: TGCGCCAGCAGCCACGGCGCAGGGAACACTGAAGCTTTCTCT.

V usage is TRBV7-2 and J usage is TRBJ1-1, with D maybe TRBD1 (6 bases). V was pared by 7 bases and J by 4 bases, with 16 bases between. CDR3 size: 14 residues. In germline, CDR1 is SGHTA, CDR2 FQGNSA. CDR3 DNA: TGTGCCAGCATACAGGGTAGGGTAGGCACTGAAGCTTTCTTT. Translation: CASIQGRVGTEAFF. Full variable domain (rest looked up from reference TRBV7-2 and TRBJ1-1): GAGVSQSPSNKVTEKGKDVELRCDPISGHTALYWYRQSLGQGLEFLIYFQGNSAPDKSGLPSDRFSAERTGGSVSTLTIQRTQQEDSAVYLCASIQGRVGTEAFFGQGTRLTVV.

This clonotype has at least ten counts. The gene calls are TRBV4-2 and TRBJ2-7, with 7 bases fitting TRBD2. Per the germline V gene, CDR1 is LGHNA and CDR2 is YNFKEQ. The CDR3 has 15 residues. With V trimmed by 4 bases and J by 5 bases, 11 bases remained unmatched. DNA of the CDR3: TGTGCCAGCAGCCCCATCAATCCTAGCGGCCACGAGCAGTACTTC. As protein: CASSPINPSGHEQYF.